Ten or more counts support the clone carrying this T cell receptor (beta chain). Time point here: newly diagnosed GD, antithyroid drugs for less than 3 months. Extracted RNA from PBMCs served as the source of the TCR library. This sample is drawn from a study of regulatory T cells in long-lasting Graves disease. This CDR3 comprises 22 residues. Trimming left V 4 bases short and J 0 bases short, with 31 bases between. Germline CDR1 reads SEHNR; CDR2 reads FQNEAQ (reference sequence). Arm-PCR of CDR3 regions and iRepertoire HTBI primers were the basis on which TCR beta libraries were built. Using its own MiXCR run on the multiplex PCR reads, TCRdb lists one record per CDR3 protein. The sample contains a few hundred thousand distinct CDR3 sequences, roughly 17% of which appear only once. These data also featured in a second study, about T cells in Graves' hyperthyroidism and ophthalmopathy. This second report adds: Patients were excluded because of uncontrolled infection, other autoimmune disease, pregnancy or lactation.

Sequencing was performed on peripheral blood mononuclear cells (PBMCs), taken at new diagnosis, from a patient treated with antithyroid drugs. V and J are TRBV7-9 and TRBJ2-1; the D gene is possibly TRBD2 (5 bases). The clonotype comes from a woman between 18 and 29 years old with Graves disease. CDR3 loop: CASSSSGIGGPRSTNSYNEQFF. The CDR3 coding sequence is TGTGCCAGCAGCTCAAGTGGTATCGGCGGGCCCCGTTCTACTAACTCCTACAATGAGCAGTTCTTC.